This TCR beta chain stems from a study of T cell responses to AZD1222 COVID-19 vaccine. Study-level points and caveats: The span of vaccine-associated CD4 TCRs extended across spike, with dominance at 160-218 and 743-854.

Only in-frame clones appear in the TCRdb table, and some are missing; sequencing was by immunoSEQ multiplex PCR. The sample lists approximately 150,000 clones, roughly 91% occurring once. V lost 0 bases and J lost 2, with 8 bases in between. The CDR3 length is 15 residues. Germline assignment: CDR1 MNHEY and CDR2 SVGAGI. As regards this clone: The antigen remains unidentified.

The J gene is TRBJ1-5, the V gene TRBV6-5, with D unclear. This specimen was peripheral blood, taken on day 0 of AZD1222 vaccination. The receptor's source is an adult in good health. CDR3 sequence reads: CASSYSILGNQPQHF. In DNA, the CDR3 is TGTGCCAGCAGTTACTCTATACTAGGCAATCAGCCCCAGCATTTT.